The clone carrying this TCR beta chain was picked up a small number of times. These data are taken from a study of T-cell memory formation after mild COVID-19. In TCRdb, the 5' RACE reads were re-called with MiXCR into one record per CDR3 protein. The profile covers approximately 240,000 distinct CDR3 sequences, with 15% to 20% appearing a single time and approximately 3.4% taken by the ten largest. The sequencing input was PBMCs or a T cell subset sorted from them (not recorded which). The TCR comes from a man between 18 and 35 years old who had mild COVID-19 (a few samples of this study predate the infection). Cell type and time point are not known.

The CDR3 nucleotides read TGCAGTGCTAGCAACCCGGGACTTCGACCCTACGAGCAGTACTTC. It yields the protein CSASNPGLRPYEQYF. The chain links TRBV20-1 to TRBJ2-7, with D maybe TRBD2 (6 bases). Germline V lookup: CDR1 DFQATT, CDR2 SNEGSKA (reference sequence). There are 15 residues in the CDR3. The V gene lost 3 bases and the J gene lost 2 bases, with 17 bases spanning the gap.